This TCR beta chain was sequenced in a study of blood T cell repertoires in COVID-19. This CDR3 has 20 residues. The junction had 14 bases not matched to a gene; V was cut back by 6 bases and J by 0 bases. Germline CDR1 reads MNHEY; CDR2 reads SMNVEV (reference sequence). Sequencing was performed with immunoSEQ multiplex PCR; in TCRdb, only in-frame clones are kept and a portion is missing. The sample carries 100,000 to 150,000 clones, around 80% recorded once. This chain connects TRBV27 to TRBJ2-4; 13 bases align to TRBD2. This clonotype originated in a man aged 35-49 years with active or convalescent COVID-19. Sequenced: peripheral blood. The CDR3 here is CASSSLPGTSGVRAKNIQYF. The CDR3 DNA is TGTGCCAGCAGCTCGCTTCCCGGGACTAGCGGGGTTCGAGCCAAAAACATTCAGTACTTC.